These 18 T cell receptor beta chains were sequenced from one sample in a study of cytomegalovirus exposure and HLA in healthy donors. Amplification used 60 Vbeta primers and 13 Jbeta primers. Sequencing used immunoSEQ multiplex PCR; TCRdb keeps in-frame clones, though not all of them. Altogether 200,000 to 300,000 clones are present, approximately 85% being singletons, with the ten largest covering around 0.23%. The sample was PBMCs. The receptor source for this set is a girl aged 2-10 years in good health and CMV-seronegative.

The chain employs TRBV5-1 and TRBJ1-1; 8 bases line up with TRBD1. The CDR3 length is 15 residues. Germline V lookup: CDR1 SGHRS, CDR2 YFSETQ. The ends lost 4 bases at V and 5 bases at J; junction bases unmatched: 10. In nucleotides, the CDR3 is TGCGCCAGCAGCGCTAAGGACAGGGCGGGGACTGAAGCTTTCTTT. As protein: CASSAKDRAGTEAFF.

The chain uses TRBV7-9 and TRBJ2-2; tentatively, D is TRBD2 (5 bases). Germline V lookup: CDR1 SEHNR, CDR2 FQNEAQ (reference sequence). The CDR3 sequence is 15 residues long. The V and J ends lost 4 bases and 0 bases respectively, with 9 bases between them. DNA for the CDR3: TGTGCCAGCAGCTCTCGGGGAGCGAACACCGGGGAGCTGTTTTTT. Translating it yields CASSSRGANTGELFF.

The V gene is TRBV2, the J gene TRBJ2-2; D might be TRBD2 (6 bases). The CDR3 extends over 14 amino acids. V lost 5 bases and J lost 1, with 8 bases in between. CDR1 SNHLY and CDR2 FYNNEI come from the germline V gene. This chain's CDR3 is CASSWDLNTGELFF. CDR3 sequence (DNA): TGTGCCAGCAGTTGGGACTTGAACACCGGGGAGCTGTTTTTT.

The chain is built from TRBV6-5 and TRBJ1-2, with 7 bases lining up with TRBD1. Germline-derived CDR1 and CDR2 are MNHEY and SVGAGI. The J segment lost 6 bases and the V segment lost 6 bases, leaving 7 bases of the junction unmatched. This CDR3 contains 13 residues. CDR3 region: CASREEQGNGYTF. The CDR3 DNA reads TGTGCCAGCAGGGAGGAACAGGGGAATGGCTACACCTTC.

This chain links TRBV10-3 with TRBJ1-2, with D possibly being TRBD1 (6 bases). V gave up 10 bases and J gave up 6 bases, with 27 bases separating them. This CDR3 is built from 16 residues. Germline V gene sequence: CDR1 ENHRY, CDR2 SYGVKD. Here the CDR3 DNA reads TGTGCCACTGAGGGGTCAGGGGAGTGTAAGCGCCATGGCTACACCTTC. Translating it yields CATEGSGECKRHGYTF.

The genes are TRBV6-8 and TRBJ2-2; weak D call: TRBD2 (5 bases). The V end was cut by 0 bases, the J end by 6 bases, with 8 bases between. The germline V gene encodes CDR1 MNHGY and CDR2 SAAAGT. The CDR3 loop spans 14 amino acids. CDR3 in DNA: TGTGCCAGCAGTTACTCGGAACTAGCCGGGGAGCTGTTTTTT. The encoded protein is CASSYSELAGELFF.

The chain joins TRBV6-1 to TRBJ1-1; TRBD1 agrees at 10 bases. V gave up 6 bases and J gave up 1 base; unmatched junction bases: 2. The CDR3 loop spans 14 amino acids. Germline CDR1 MNHNS, CDR2 SASEGT. The CDR3 loop is CASRRDRGNTEAFF. The CDR3 DNA is TGTGCCAGCAGGAGGGACAGGGGGAACACTGAAGCTTTCTTT.

The chain has TRBV5-1 and TRBJ1-5; D possibly corresponds to TRBD1 (5 bases). In germline, CDR1 is SGHRS, CDR2 YFSETQ. V gave up 6 bases and J gave up 5 bases, with 15 bases separating them. This CDR3 is built from 14 residues. CDR3 sequence: CASTPRGGDQPQHF. The CDR3 nucleotides are TGCGCCAGCACCCCTCGCGGGGGAGATCAGCCCCAGCATTTT.

J is TRBJ2-7 and V is TRBV7-9; maybe TRBD2 (6 bases). Trimming shortened V by 5 bases and J by 5 bases, and 16 bases separated the two germline ends. Germline CDR1 is SEHNR and CDR2 is FQNEAQ (reference sequence). CDR3 length: 14 residues. In DNA form, the CDR3 reads TGTGCCAGCAGCCCCCAAGCGGGCCCCCACGAGCAGTACTTC. This gives the protein CASSPQAGPHEQYF.

V and J are TRBV7-6 and TRBJ2-1; 11 bases match TRBD2. J was trimmed by 8 bases and V by 2 bases; bases with no gene match: 5. The germline V gene encodes CDR1 SGHVS and CDR2 FNYEAQ. The CDR3 spans 15 residues. The CDR3 reads CASSLPSGGSYEQFF. In DNA form, the CDR3 reads TGTGCCAGCAGCTTACCTAGCGGGGGGAGCTATGAGCAGTTCTTC.

V and J are TRBV5-4 and TRBJ1-1, with 8 bases identical to TRBD1. Germline CDR1 reads SGHNT; CDR2 reads YYREEE (reference sequence). The ends lost 3 bases at V and 1 base at J; junction bases unmatched: 5. The CDR3 runs to 15 residues. The CDR3 coding sequence is TGTGCCAGCAGCTGGACCGGGACAGGGAACACTGAAGCTTTCTTT. Protein product: CASSWTGTGNTEAFF.

This clone came up once. The chain employs TRBV2 and TRBJ1-4; tentative D call: TRBD1 (5 bases). This CDR3 has 17 residues. Trimming took 2 bases from V and 0 from J, leaving 13 bases between them. Germline V gene lookup returns CDR1 SNHLY and CDR2 FYNNEI. CDR3 protein: CASSEWGSVATNEKLFF. In nucleotides, the CDR3 is TGTGCCAGCAGTGAATGGGGCTCAGTTGCAACTAATGAAAAACTGTTTTTT.

The gene calls are TRBV6-1 and TRBJ1-3; a weak D match, TRBD1 (5 bases). Germline CDR1 and CDR2: MNHNS and SASEGT. The CDR3 sequence is 15 residues long. V was shortened by 8 bases and J by 0 bases, with 14 bases between the two germline ends. The CDR3 loop reads CASCNTGLSGNTIYF. The CDR3 DNA sequence: TGTGCCAGCTGTAATACGGGACTCTCTGGAAACACCATATATTTT.

The rearrangement joins TRBV10-1 to TRBJ2-1; 13 nucleotides match TRBD2. The CDR3 is made up of 15 amino acids. The germline CDR1 and CDR2 sequences are WNHNN and SYGVQD (reference sequence). With 3 bases clipped from V and 8 bases from J, the junction kept 4 bases outside the gene matches. The CDR3 reads CASSEELAGGHEQFF. Written as DNA, the CDR3 is TGCGCCAGCAGTGAAGAACTAGCGGGAGGGCATGAGCAGTTCTTC.

The chain employs TRBV6-1 and TRBJ2-1, with TRBD2 matching over 9 bases. The germline CDR1 and CDR2 sequences are MNHNS and SASEGT. CDR3 length: 13 residues. The V segment lost 4 bases and the J segment 11 bases; nucleotides outside the gene matches: 6. CDR3 DNA sequence: TGTGCCAGCAGTGGGCTAGCGGGGAGAAAGCAGTTCTTC. Its translation is CASSGLAGRKQFF.

This chain connects TRBV5-1 to TRBJ2-3; TRBD1 matches at 9 bases. CDR1 and CDR2 (germline): SGHRS, YFSETQ. The V segment lost 4 bases and the J segment 6 bases; nucleotides outside the gene matches: 6. This CDR3 spans 14 amino acids. The CDR3 here is CASSRDREYDTQYF. CDR3 sequence (DNA): TGCGCCAGCAGCCGGGACAGGGAATACGATACGCAGTATTTT.

This rearrangement joins TRBV29-1 to TRBJ2-7; weak D call: TRBD2 (5 bases). Trimming took 7 bases from V and 7 from J, leaving 20 bases between them. The CDR3 runs to 13 residues. The V gene's germline CDR1 is SQVTM and CDR2 ANQGSEA. In DNA, the CDR3 is TGCAGCGCGCACGGGATCCGTATGGGAGAGCAGTACTTC. Translated: CSAHGIRMGEQYF.

The chain is built from TRBV5-4 and TRBJ2-7; 9 bases match TRBD2. J lost 1 base, V lost 3 bases, and 5 bases had no gene match. The germline gives CDR1 SGHNT, CDR2 YYREEE (reference sequence). CDR3 length: 15 residues. CDR3 DNA: TGTGCCAGCAGCTATTGGACTAGCGTTTCCTACGAGCAGTACTTC. This translates into CASSYWTSVSYEQYF.